The rows below give T cell receptor beta chains drawn from one sample of a study of shared clonotypes between healthy human individuals. Assay: immunoSEQ multiplex PCR; the TCRdb copy retains only in-frame clones and omits some. The sample holds some 1 million clones; about three quarters are singletons and the top ten take about 1.4%. The sequencing input was memory CD4+ T cells sorted from blood. The receptors come from a man aged 18 to 29 in good health. CDR3s include the opening cysteine and the closing phenylalanine or tryptophan. D genes are given only for firm matches. Clone size is given for some rows only: seen once, a few or many times, or a class if the clone is expanded.

V gene: TRBV5-5; clone size: NA; D gene: NA; J gene: TRBJ1-6; CDR3 protein: CASSFKGDISPLHF; CDR3 DNA: TGTGCCAGCAGCTTCAAAGGGGATATTTCACCCCTCCACTTT
V gene: TRBV10-3; clone size: NA; D gene: TRBD1; J gene: TRBJ2-3; CDR3 protein: CAIIPSNGTGTQYF; CDR3 DNA: TGTGCCATCATACCCAGTAATGGGACAGGTACGCAGTATTTT
V gene: TRBV6-1; clone size: NA; D gene: TRBD1; J gene: TRBJ1-4; CDR3 protein: CAGQVFSGEKLFF; CDR3 DNA: TGTGCCGGACAGGTTTTCTCGGGTGAAAAACTGTTTTTT
V gene: TRBV18; clone size: few; D gene: NA; J gene: TRBJ1-2; CDR3 protein: CASSPTGDYYGYTF; CDR3 DNA: TGTGCCAGCTCACCAACTGGCGACTACTATGGCTACACCTTC
V gene: TRBV30; clone size: NA; D gene: NA; J gene: TRBJ2-3; CDR3 protein: CAWSVPATDTQYF; CDR3 DNA: TGTGCCTGGAGTGTCCCGGCCACAGATACGCAGTATTTT
V gene: TRBV7-9; clone size: NA; D gene: NA; J gene: TRBJ1-1; CDR3 protein: CASNYDVRMNTEAFF; CDR3 DNA: TGTGCCAGCAACTACGACGTCCGGATGAACACTGAAGCTTTCTTT
V gene: TRBV18; clone size: NA; D gene: NA; J gene: TRBJ1-5; CDR3 protein: CASSGGSNQPQHF; CDR3 DNA: TGTGCCAGCTCGGGCGGTAGCAATCAGCCCCAGCATTTT
V gene: TRBV30; clone size: NA; D gene: NA; J gene: TRBJ2-4; CDR3 protein: CAWSPTGENIQYF; CDR3 DNA: TGTGCCTGGAGTCCCACGGGAGAGAACATTCAGTACTTC
V gene: TRBV9; clone size: NA; D gene: NA; J gene: TRBJ1-6; CDR3 protein: CASSVVDINSPLHF; CDR3 DNA: TGTGCCAGCAGCGTAGTTGACATAAATTCACCCCTCCACTTT
V gene: TRBV5-1; clone size: once; D gene: TRBD2; J gene: TRBJ2-3; CDR3 protein: CASSFLAGASTDTQYF; CDR3 DNA: TGCGCCAGCAGCTTCCTAGCGGGAGCCTCCACAGATACGCAGTATTTT
V gene: TRBV30; clone size: NA; D gene: TRBD1; J gene: TRBJ2-7; CDR3 protein: CAWRGTGTGVPLSSYEQYF; CDR3 DNA: TGTGCCTGGAGGGGGACCGGGACAGGGGTCCCCTTGAGCTCCTACGAGCAGTACTTC
V gene: TRBV19; clone size: NA; D gene: NA; J gene: TRBJ2-1; CDR3 protein: CASTETGYLYNEQFF; CDR3 DNA: TGTGCCAGTACCGAGACAGGTTACCTCTACAATGAGCAGTTCTTC
V gene: TRBV28; clone size: few; D gene: NA; J gene: TRBJ1-4; CDR3 protein: CASATQEGKLFF; CDR3 DNA: TGTGCCAGCGCCACCCAAGAGGGGAAACTGTTTTTT
V gene: TRBV30; clone size: NA; D gene: NA; J gene: TRBJ1-2; CDR3 protein: CAWNGRGGYTF; CDR3 DNA: TGTGCCTGGAACGGCAGGGGCGGCTACACCTTC
V gene: TRBV5-1; clone size: once; D gene: TRBD2; J gene: TRBJ2-5; CDR3 protein: CASKFLAGSQETQYF; CDR3 DNA: TGCGCCAGCAAGTTCTTAGCGGGGTCCCAAGAGACCCAGTACTTC
V gene: TRBV7-9; clone size: few; D gene: NA; J gene: TRBJ2-7; CDR3 protein: CASSSGTLAYEQYF; CDR3 DNA: TGTGCCAGCAGCTCCGGGACTTTGGCCTACGAGCAGTACTTC
V gene: TRBV6-1; clone size: NA; D gene: NA; J gene: TRBJ1-2; CDR3 protein: CASRDGNYGYTF; CDR3 DNA: TGTGCCAGCAGGGATGGGAACTATGGCTACACCTTC
V gene: TRBV4-1; clone size: NA; D gene: NA; J gene: TRBJ2-1; CDR3 protein: CASSQDAGSSYNEQFF; CDR3 DNA: TGCGCCAGCAGCCAAGATGCAGGAAGCTCCTACAATGAGCAGTTCTTC
V gene: TRBV5-1; clone size: NA; D gene: NA; J gene: TRBJ1-4; CDR3 protein: CASSQDSTNEKLFF; CDR3 DNA: TGCGCCAGCAGCCAGGACAGTACTAATGAAAAACTGTTTTTT
V gene: TRBV2; clone size: once; D gene: NA; J gene: TRBJ2-2; CDR3 protein: CASRGDSNTGELFF; CDR3 DNA: TGTGCCAGCAGGGGTGACAGTAACACCGGGGAGCTGTTTTTT
V gene: TRBV7-8; clone size: NA; D gene: TRBD2; J gene: TRBJ2-2; CDR3 protein: CASSSSGKNTGELFF; CDR3 DNA: TGTGCCAGCAGTTCTAGCGGGAAGAACACCGGGGAGCTGTTTTTT
V gene: TRBV7-9; clone size: once; D gene: NA; J gene: TRBJ2-1; CDR3 protein: CASSLDRNEQFF; CDR3 DNA: TGTGCCAGCAGCTTAGATAGAAATGAGCAGTTCTTC
V gene: TRBV11-2; clone size: NA; D gene: TRBD2; J gene: TRBJ2-5; CDR3 protein: CASSPGTSGSQETQYF; CDR3 DNA: TGTGCCAGCAGCCCGGGGACTAGCGGGTCCCAAGAGACCCAGTACTTC
V gene: TRBV6-1; clone size: many; D gene: NA; J gene: TRBJ2-3; CDR3 protein: CASGHTDTQYF; CDR3 DNA: TGTGCCAGCGGTCACACAGATACGCAGTATTTT
V gene: TRBV10-3; clone size: NA; D gene: TRBD1; J gene: TRBJ1-6; CDR3 protein: CAISDPGQGNSPLHF; CDR3 DNA: TGTGCCATCAGTGACCCGGGACAGGGGAATTCACCCCTCCACTTT
V gene: TRBV5-6; clone size: few; D gene: NA; J gene: TRBJ1-1; CDR3 protein: CASSPQGRGNTEAFF; CDR3 DNA: TGTGCCAGCAGCCCACAGGGAAGGGGAAACACTGAAGCTTTCTTT
V gene: TRBV2; clone size: NA; D gene: NA; J gene: TRBJ2-5; CDR3 protein: CASTVMGGGETQYF; CDR3 DNA: TGTGCCAGCACCGTCATGGGAGGGGGAGAGACCCAGTACTTC
V gene: TRBV6-5; clone size: few; D gene: NA; J gene: TRBJ1-6; CDR3 protein: CASSAGSSPLHF; CDR3 DNA: TGTGCCAGCAGTGCGGGTAGTTCACCCCTCCACTTT
V gene: TRBV7-6; clone size: NA; D gene: NA; J gene: TRBJ2-7; CDR3 protein: CASSGGTGSYEQYF; CDR3 DNA: TGTGCCAGCAGCGGAGGGACGGGCTCCTACGAGCAGTACTTC
V gene: TRBV5-6; clone size: few; D gene: TRBD2; J gene: TRBJ2-5; CDR3 protein: CASSGGTSGGAETQYF; CDR3 DNA: TGTGCCAGCAGCGGAGGGACTAGCGGGGGGGCGGAGACCCAGTACTTC
V gene: TRBV6-1; clone size: NA; D gene: TRBD1; J gene: TRBJ1-3; CDR3 protein: CASSEWGGTGVIGSGNTIYF; CDR3 DNA: TGTGCCAGCAGTGAATGGGGTGGGACAGGGGTAATAGGGTCTGGAAACACCATATATTTT
V gene: TRBV12-5; clone size: NA; D gene: TRBD1; J gene: TRBJ1-5; CDR3 protein: CASGLGQGAPQHF; CDR3 DNA: TGTGCTAGTGGTTTGGGACAGGGGGCCCCCCAGCATTTT
V gene: TRBV5-4; clone size: NA; D gene: NA; J gene: TRBJ2-5; CDR3 protein: CASSPSRQETQYF; CDR3 DNA: TGTGCCAGCAGCCCGAGCCGACAAGAGACCCAGTACTTC
V gene: TRBV28; clone size: NA; D gene: NA; J gene: TRBJ2-5; CDR3 protein: CASSLVLEETQYF; CDR3 DNA: TGTGCCAGCAGTTTGGTGTTGGAAGAGACCCAGTACTTC
V gene: TRBV14; clone size: NA; D gene: TRBD1; J gene: TRBJ1-4; CDR3 protein: CASSQEERQGPEKLFF; CDR3 DNA: TGTGCCAGCAGCCAAGAAGAAAGACAGGGGCCTGAAAAACTGTTTTTT
V gene: TRBV10-3; clone size: NA; D gene: TRBD1; J gene: TRBJ2-1; CDR3 protein: CAISERDRGLIF; CDR3 DNA: TGTGCCATCAGTGAACGCGACAGGGGTTTGATCTTC
V gene: TRBV30; clone size: NA; D gene: NA; J gene: TRBJ2-1; CDR3 protein: CAWSRGSYNEQFF; CDR3 DNA: TGTGCCTGGAGCAGGGGCTCCTACAATGAGCAGTTCTTC
V gene: TRBV7-2; clone size: NA; D gene: TRBD1; J gene: TRBJ2-5; CDR3 protein: CASSLEGAVQYF; CDR3 DNA: TGTGCCAGCAGCTTAGAGGGGGCGGTCCAGTACTTC
V gene: TRBV11-2; clone size: NA; D gene: NA; J gene: TRBJ2-7; CDR3 protein: CASSSLTGPYEQYF; CDR3 DNA: TGTGCCAGCAGCTCGTTGACTGGGCCCTACGAGCAGTACTTC
V gene: TRBV30; clone size: few; D gene: NA; J gene: TRBJ1-1; CDR3 protein: CAWREQGRNTEAFF; CDR3 DNA: TGTGCCTGGAGGGAACAGGGTCGGAACACTGAAGCTTTCTTT
V gene: TRBV28; clone size: NA; D gene: NA; J gene: TRBJ1-2; CDR3 protein: CASSLFVGTTTNYGYTF; CDR3 DNA: TGTGCCAGCAGTTTATTTGTAGGGACCACCACTAACTATGGCTACACCTTC
V gene: TRBV18; clone size: once; D gene: NA; J gene: TRBJ1-1; CDR3 protein: CASRGETEAFF; CDR3 DNA: TGTGCCAGCCGAGGGGAAACTGAAGCTTTCTTT
V gene: TRBV4-3; clone size: NA; D gene: TRBD2; J gene: TRBJ2-1; CDR3 protein: CASSQSGRTSGNNEQFF; CDR3 DNA: TGCGCCAGCAGCCAATCAGGCCGGACTAGCGGGAACAATGAGCAGTTCTTC
V gene: TRBV2; clone size: NA; D gene: TRBD2; J gene: TRBJ2-3; CDR3 protein: CASTLGLATYTQYF; CDR3 DNA: TGTGCCAGCACCTTAGGACTAGCGACGTATACGCAGTATTTT
V gene: TRBV27; clone size: NA; D gene: NA; J gene: TRBJ1-5; CDR3 protein: CASSLRGGSNQPQHF; CDR3 DNA: TGTGCCAGCAGTTTAAGGGGGGGAAGCAATCAGCCCCAGCATTTT
V gene: TRBV6-5; clone size: NA; D gene: NA; J gene: TRBJ1-1; CDR3 protein: CASSKDTVRTEAFF; CDR3 DNA: TGTGCCAGCAGTAAGGACACCGTGCGTACTGAAGCTTTCTTT
V gene: TRBV27; clone size: NA; D gene: NA; J gene: TRBJ2-2; CDR3 protein: CASRSGATGELFF; CDR3 DNA: TGTGCCAGCAGGTCGGGGGCTACTGGGGAGCTGTTTTTT
V gene: TRBV5-4; clone size: NA; D gene: NA; J gene: TRBJ1-6; CDR3 protein: CASSLDVPGSRNSPLHF; CDR3 DNA: TGTGCCAGCAGCTTGGACGTTCCCGGGTCTCGTAATTCACCCCTCCACTTT
V gene: TRBV19; clone size: NA; D gene: TRBD1; J gene: TRBJ2-7; CDR3 protein: CASSNAGTGLYEQYF; CDR3 DNA: TGTGCCAGTAGTAACGCCGGGACAGGCCTCTACGAGCAGTACTTC
V gene: TRBV18; clone size: NA; D gene: NA; J gene: TRBJ1-2; CDR3 protein: CASSPPTGNYGYTF; CDR3 DNA: TGTGCCAGCTCACCACCGACCGGGAACTATGGCTACACCTTC
V gene: TRBV4-1; clone size: NA; D gene: NA; J gene: TRBJ1-1; CDR3 protein: CASSPDSLNTEAFF; CDR3 DNA: TGCGCCAGCAGCCCGGACAGCTTGAACACTGAAGCTTTCTTT
V gene: TRBV28; clone size: NA; D gene: NA; J gene: TRBJ1-5; CDR3 protein: CASRGDSPSNQPQHF; CDR3 DNA: TGTGCCAGCAGGGGGGACTCACCTAGCAATCAGCCCCAGCATTTT